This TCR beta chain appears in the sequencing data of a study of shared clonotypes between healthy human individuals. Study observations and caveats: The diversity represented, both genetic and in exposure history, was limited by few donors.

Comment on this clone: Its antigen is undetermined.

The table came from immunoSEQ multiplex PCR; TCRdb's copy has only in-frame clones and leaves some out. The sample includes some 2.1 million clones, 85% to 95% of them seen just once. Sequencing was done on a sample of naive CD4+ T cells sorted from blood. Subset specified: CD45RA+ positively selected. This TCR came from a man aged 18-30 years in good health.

CDR3 residues: CASSVRTGVSNEQFF. The CDR3, as DNA: TGTGCCAGCAGTGTGAGGACAGGGGTCTCCAATGAGCAGTTCTTC. V usage is TRBV6-1 and J usage is TRBJ2-1, with 9 bases fitting TRBD1. Germline V gives CDR1 MNHNS, CDR2 SASEGT. V lost 4 bases to trimming and J lost 6 bases; unmatched junction nucleotides: 7. The CDR3 is 15 amino acids.